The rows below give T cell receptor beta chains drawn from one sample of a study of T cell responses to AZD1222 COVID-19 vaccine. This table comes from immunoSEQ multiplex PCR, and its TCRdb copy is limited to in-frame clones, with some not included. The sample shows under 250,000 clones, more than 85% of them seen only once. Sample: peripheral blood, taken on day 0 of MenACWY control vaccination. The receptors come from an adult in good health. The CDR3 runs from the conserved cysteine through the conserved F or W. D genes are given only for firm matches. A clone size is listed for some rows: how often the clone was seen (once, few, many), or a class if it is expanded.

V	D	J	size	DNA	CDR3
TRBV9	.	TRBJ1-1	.	TGTGCCAGCAGCGTAGTTCCAGATAACACTGAAGCTTTCTTT	CASSVVPDNTEAFF
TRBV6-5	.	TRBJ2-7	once	TGTGCCAGCCGGGACACATCCTACGAGCAGTACTTC	CASRDTSYEQYF
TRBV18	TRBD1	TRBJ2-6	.	TGTGCCAGCTCACCACGGGCAGGGGGATCTGGGGCCAACGTCCTGACTTTC	CASSPRAGGSGANVLTF
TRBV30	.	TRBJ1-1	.	TGTGCCTGGAGCTACGGGATCTTGAACACTGAAGCTTTCTTT	CAWSYGILNTEAFF
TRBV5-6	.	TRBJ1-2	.	TGTGCCAGCAGCCCATGGGGCAGGTCTAACTATGGCTACACCTTC	CASSPWGRSNYGYTF
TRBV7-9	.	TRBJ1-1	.	TGTGCCAGCAGCGTGGGCCAGGTGGCTTTCTTT	CASSVGQVAFF
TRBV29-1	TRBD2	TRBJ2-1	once	TGCAGCGTTGGACTAGCGGGGGGCCTCTACAATGAGCAGTTCTTC	CSVGLAGGLYNEQFF
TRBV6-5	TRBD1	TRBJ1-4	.	TGTGCCAGCAGTCCCCCGACAGGGTCGAATGAAAAACTGTTTTTT	CASSPPTGSNEKLFF
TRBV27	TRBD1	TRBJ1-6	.	TGTGCCGGCAGTCCGACAGGGACGGCGAAAGGGTATAATTCACCCCTCCACTTT	CAGSPTGTAKGYNSPLHF
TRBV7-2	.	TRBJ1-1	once	TGTGCCAGCAGCCCGGGACGGGAGACTGAAGCTTTCTTT	CASSPGRETEAFF
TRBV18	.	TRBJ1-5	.	TGTGCCAGCTCGAGGGACGGAAGCAATCAGCCCCAGCATTTT	CASSRDGSNQPQHF
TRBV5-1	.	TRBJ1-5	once	TGCGCCAGCAGCCCGGGAGATACTAATCAGCCCCAGCATTTT	CASSPGDTNQPQHF
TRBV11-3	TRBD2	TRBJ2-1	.	TGTGCCAGCAGCTTAGGGGGCGGGGGTAATGAGCAGTTCTTC	CASSLGGGGNEQFF
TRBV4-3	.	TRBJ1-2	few	TGCGCCAGCAGCCAAGTGGCGGGGCCCTATGGCTACACCTTC	CASSQVAGPYGYTF
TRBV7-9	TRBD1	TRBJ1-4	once	TGTGCCAGCAGCTTAACAGGGGGAAGGGATGAAAAACTGTTTTTT	CASSLTGGRDEKLFF
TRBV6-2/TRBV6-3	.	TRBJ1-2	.	TGTGCCAGCAGTTACGGGGCGCAGGGACGCTATGGCTACACCTTC	CASSYGAQGRYGYTF
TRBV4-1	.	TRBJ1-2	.	TGCGCCAGCAGCCAAGAATGGATGGGAATAGCTGGCTACACCTTC	CASSQEWMGIAGYTF
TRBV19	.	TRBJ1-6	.	TGTGCCAGTAGTATACCCTCAGGGGCTTCACCCCTCCACTTT	CASSIPSGASPLHF
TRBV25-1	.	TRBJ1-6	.	TGTGCCAGCAGTACCAAAGGACGCTATAATTCACCCCTCCACTTT	CASSTKGRYNSPLHF
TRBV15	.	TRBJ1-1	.	TGTGCCACCAGCAGAGTGGCCAGGGCGAACACTGAAGCTTTCTTT	CATSRVARANTEAFF
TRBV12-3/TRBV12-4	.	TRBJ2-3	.	TGTGCCAGCAGTTTGTTGGGGGCAGATACGCAGTATTTT	CASSLLGADTQYF
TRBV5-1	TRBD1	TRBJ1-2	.	TGCGCCAGCAGCTTGGCCGGGACAGGGAGGAGCGGCTACACCTTC	CASSLAGTGRSGYTF
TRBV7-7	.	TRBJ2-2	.	TGTGCTAGCAGCTTACGGGTTTCCGGGGAGCTGTTTTTT	CASSLRVSGELFF
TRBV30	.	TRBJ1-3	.	TGTGCCTGGGGTAGCTCCTCTGGAAACACCATATATTTT	CAWGSSSGNTIYF
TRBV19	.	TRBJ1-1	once	TGTGCCAGTAGTTCACAACTTAACACTGAAGCTTTCTTT	CASSSQLNTEAFF
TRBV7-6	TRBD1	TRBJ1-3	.	TGTGCCAGCAGCCCGGGCAGGGGGCTAGGAAACACCATATATTTT	CASSPGRGLGNTIYF
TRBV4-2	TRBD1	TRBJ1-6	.	TGTGCCAGCAGCCAAGAAAGGGACAGAAATTCACCCCTCCACTTT	CASSQERDRNSPLHF
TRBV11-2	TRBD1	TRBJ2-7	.	TGTGCCAGCAGCTTGGGACAGGGGGGATACGAGCAGTACTTC	CASSLGQGGYEQYF
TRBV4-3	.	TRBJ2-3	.	TGCGCCAGCAGCCAAGGGAGGGGCAGTCCGCTAGAGACGCAGTATTTT	CASSQGRGSPLETQYF
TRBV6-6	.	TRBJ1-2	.	TGTGCCAGCAGTTACATCCAAGGCGGCTACACCTTC	CASSYIQGGYTF
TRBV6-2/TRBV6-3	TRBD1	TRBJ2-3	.	TGTGCCAGCAGTCAAGTCCAGGGACAGGTTCGGCGGACAGATACGCAGTATTTT	CASSQVQGQVRRTDTQYF
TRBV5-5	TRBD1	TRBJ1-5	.	TGTGCCAGCAGCTTGGAAGGGACAGGGTGGCAGCCCCAGCATTTT	CASSLEGTGWQPQHF
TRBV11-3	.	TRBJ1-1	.	TGTGCCAGCAGCTTAATGACCAACACTGAAGCTTTCTTT	CASSLMTNTEAFF
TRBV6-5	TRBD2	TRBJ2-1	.	TGTGCCAGCAGTTACTCGACGGGACTAAATTCCGATGAGCAGTTCTTC	CASSYSTGLNSDEQFF
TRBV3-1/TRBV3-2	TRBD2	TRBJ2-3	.	TGTGCCAGCACCGCTAATAGCGGGGGGGTAGATACGCAGTATTTT	CASTANSGGVDTQYF
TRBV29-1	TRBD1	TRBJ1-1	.	TGCAGCGTGCCGGACAGGGCTGGGGGGTCTGAAGCTTTCTTT	CSVPDRAGGSEAFF
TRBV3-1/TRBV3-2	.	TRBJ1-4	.	TGTGCCAGCAGCCTGAATGAAAAACTGTTTTTT	CASSLNEKLFF
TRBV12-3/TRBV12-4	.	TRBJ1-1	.	TGTGCCAGCAGTTTGACCAGGATCGCAGCTTTCTTT	CASSLTRIAAFF
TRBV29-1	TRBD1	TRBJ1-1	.	TGCAGCGTTTCCCCGGGACAGGGCACTGAAGCTTTCTTT	CSVSPGQGTEAFF
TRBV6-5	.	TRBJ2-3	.	TGTGCCAGCAGTCACAGGACAGACGGTACGCAGTATTTT	CASSHRTDGTQYF
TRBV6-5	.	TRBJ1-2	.	TGTGCCAGCAGTTACTCCGGGACGGACTATGGCTACACCTTC	CASSYSGTDYGYTF
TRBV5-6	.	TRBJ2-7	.	TGTGCCAGCAGCTTGAAGGACTACGAGCAGTACTTC	CASSLKDYEQYF
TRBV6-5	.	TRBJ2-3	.	TGTGCCAGCAGTTACTCCACGGGGACCACAGATACGCAGTATTTT	CASSYSTGTTDTQYF
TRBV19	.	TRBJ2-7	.	TGTGCCAGTAGTAGGAGGGGCGACTCCTACGAGCAGTACTTC	CASSRRGDSYEQYF
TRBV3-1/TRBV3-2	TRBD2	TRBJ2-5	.	TGTGCCAGCAGCCAAGATGGGCTAGCGGGGGGTCAAGAGACCCAGTACTTC	CASSQDGLAGGQETQYF
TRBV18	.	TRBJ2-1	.	TGTGCCAGCTCACCACCGGAACGGGGGGAGCAGTTCTTC	CASSPPERGEQFF
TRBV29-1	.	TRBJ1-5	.	TGCAGCGTTGCTGAGGCGGGCAATCAGCCCCAGCATTTT	CSVAEAGNQPQHF
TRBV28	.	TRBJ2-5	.	TGTGCCAGCAGTAAAGAGACCCAGTACTTC	CASSKETQYF
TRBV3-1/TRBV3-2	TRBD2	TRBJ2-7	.	TGTGCCAGCAGCCTTTCTAGCGGGGGGGCTCGCGAGCAGTACTTC	CASSLSSGGAREQYF
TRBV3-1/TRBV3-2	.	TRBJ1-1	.	TGTGCCAGCAGCCGCCTCACAGCGAACACTGAAGCTTTCTTT	CASSRLTANTEAFF
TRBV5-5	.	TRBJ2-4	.	TGTGCCAGCAGCTTGGGGCAGTCCAGGATAGCCAAAAACATTCAGTACTTC	CASSLGQSRIAKNIQYF
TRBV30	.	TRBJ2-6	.	TGTGCCTTAAACTGGGGTCCTGGGGCCAACGTCCTGACTTTC	CALNWGPGANVLTF
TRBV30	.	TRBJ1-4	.	TGTGCCTGGGGGAAAAGATACTATGAAAAACTGTTTTTT	CAWGKRYYEKLFF
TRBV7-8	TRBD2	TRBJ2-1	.	TGTGCCAGCAGCTTAGCGTTAGCGGGGGGAGCTGTGGGTTACAATGAGCAGTTCTTC	CASSLALAGGAVGYNEQFF
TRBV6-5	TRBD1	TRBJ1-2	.	TGTGCCAGCAGCCAATTAAGGACAGGGGGCAACGGCTACACCTTC	CASSQLRTGGNGYTF
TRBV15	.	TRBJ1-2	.	TGTGCCACCAGCCCGGACAACAACTATGGCTACACCTTC	CATSPDNNYGYTF
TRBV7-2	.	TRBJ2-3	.	TGTGCCAGCAGCTTAGTGAGATCGCAGACCCAAGATACGCAGTATTTT	CASSLVRSQTQDTQYF
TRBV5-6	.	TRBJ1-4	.	TGTGCCAGCAGCTACTTAGCCCCAGGGAAGGGTGATGAAAAACTGTTTTTT	CASSYLAPGKGDEKLFF
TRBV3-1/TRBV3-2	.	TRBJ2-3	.	TGTGCCAGCAGCCAAGATGTATGGACAGATACGCAGTATTTT	CASSQDVWTDTQYF
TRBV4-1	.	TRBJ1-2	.	TGCGCCAGCAGCGAGACAGTTTCCCTCTATGGCTACACCTTC	CASSETVSLYGYTF